This passage covers 3 T cell receptor beta chains from one sample sequenced in a study of graft-versus-host responses after intestinal transplantation (dated by TCRdb to the early 2020s). Library construction relied on the immunoSEQ multiplex PCR assay. What TCRdb holds here is the immuneACCESS table cut down to in-frame rearrangements. Part of the clones is not present; checked against another copy, under half of the missing clones reflect an unresolved V gene, and the others are unexplained. For this sample there are 3,500 to 5,000 clones; roughly 72% appear just once. The ten largest clones represent about 8.4% of the sample. Intraepithelial and lamina propria lymphocytes were isolated from graft specimens using dithiothreitol, EDTA incubations and collagenase D digestion. The sequences come from ileum tissue, collected 17 days after transplant. These receptors were taken from a human patient who received an intestinal transplant, so some T cells may come from the graft donor.

The chain has TRBV19 and TRBJ1-5, with D hard to call. This CDR3 is 12 amino acids long. Germline V gene data show CDR1 as LNHDA and CDR2 as SQIVND (reference sequence). The V end was cut by 8 bases, the J end by 8 bases, with 13 bases between. The CDR3 DNA reads TGTGCCAGTTGGGTCCGGGGAAAGCCCCAGCATTTT. Its translation is CASWVRGKPQHF.

This clone was seen only a few times. This rearrangement joins TRBV10-1 to TRBJ2-7; the match to TRBD1 covers 8 bases. Germline V CDR1 and CDR2: WNHNN, SYGVQD (reference sequence). V shed 0 bases and J 7 bases; nucleotides not matched to a gene: 11. This CDR3 is built from 16 residues. The DNA of the CDR3 is TGCGCCAGCAGTGAGTCGACCCCCCAGGGGGCTGGTGAGCAGTACGTC. Translated: CASSESTPQGAGEQYV.

This clone has more than one count but fewer than ten. The chain combines TRBV6-1 with TRBJ2-7; tentative D call: TRBD2 (5 bases). V was trimmed by 4 bases and J by 3 bases, leaving 25 bases between them. CDR1 is MNHNS, CDR2 SASEGT, per germline. This CDR3 has 18 residues. The DNA of the CDR3 is TGTGCCAGCAGTGCCCGGGCGGCCGCCCTTGGGGAGAACTACGAGCAGTACGTC. It specifies CASSARAAALGENYEQYV.